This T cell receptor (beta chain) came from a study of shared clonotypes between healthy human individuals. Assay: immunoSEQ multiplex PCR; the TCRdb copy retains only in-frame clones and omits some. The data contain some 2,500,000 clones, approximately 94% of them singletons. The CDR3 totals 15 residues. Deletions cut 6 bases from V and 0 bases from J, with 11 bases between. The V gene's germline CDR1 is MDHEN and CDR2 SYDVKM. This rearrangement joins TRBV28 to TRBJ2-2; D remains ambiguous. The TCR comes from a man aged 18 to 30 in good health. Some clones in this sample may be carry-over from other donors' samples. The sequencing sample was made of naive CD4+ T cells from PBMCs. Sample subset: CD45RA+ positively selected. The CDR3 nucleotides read TGTGCCAGCAGACTTACGCCCCCGAACACCGGGGAGCTGTTTTTT. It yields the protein CASRLTPPNTGELFF.